This T cell receptor (beta chain) was captured by sequencing in a study of T cell repertoires in aging, cancer and after chemotherapy. Study at large: Paired samples before and after chemotherapy came from glioblastoma patients receiving temozolomide-based therapy.

This CDR3 comprises 15 residues. The germline CDR1 and CDR2 sequences are MNHNS and SASEGT. V was trimmed by 6 bases and J by 0 bases, leaving 12 bases between them. Peripheral blood genomic DNA, not sorted cells or RNA, was the template. TRB rearrangements spanning V, D and J were amplified using mixed TRB-A/B primers. TCRdb analysed the multiplex PCR reads with MiXCR anew, one entry per CDR3 protein. The sample lists around 3,300 distinct CDR3 sequences; less than 35% were seen once. For this clonotype: Antigen specificity is unknown.

Study-wide points: The repertoire data cannot show anything about immunological memory following chemotherapy. Across the chemotherapy interval, each cancer cohort showed higher median generation probability, suggesting thymic rebound.

The sample consisted of blood. The chain combines TRBV6-1 with TRBJ1-3; D uncertain. The TCR was taken from a human donor with a solid tumor. The DNA of the CDR3 is TGTGCCAGCAGCCAGCAGCCAGACTCTGGAAACACCATATATTTT. This gives the protein CASSQQPDSGNTIYF.